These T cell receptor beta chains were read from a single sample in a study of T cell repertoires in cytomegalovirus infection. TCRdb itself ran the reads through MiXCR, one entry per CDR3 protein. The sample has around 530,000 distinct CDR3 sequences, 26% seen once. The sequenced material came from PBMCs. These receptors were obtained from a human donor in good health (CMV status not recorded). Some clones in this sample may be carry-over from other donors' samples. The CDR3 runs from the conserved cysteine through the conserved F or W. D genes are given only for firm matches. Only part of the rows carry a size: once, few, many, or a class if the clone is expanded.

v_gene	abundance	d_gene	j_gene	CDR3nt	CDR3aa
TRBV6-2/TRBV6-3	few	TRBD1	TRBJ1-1	TGTGCCAGCAGCCCGACAGGGGTTTTGGCTTTCTTT	CASSPTGVLAFF
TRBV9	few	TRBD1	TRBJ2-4	TGTGCCAGCAGCGTACTGGGACAGGACCTAAACATTCAGTACTTC	CASSVLGQDLNIQYF
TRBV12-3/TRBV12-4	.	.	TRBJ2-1	TGTGCCAGCAGTTCACCATGGGTAGGGAATAGCAATGAGCAGTTCTTC	CASSSPWVGNSNEQFF
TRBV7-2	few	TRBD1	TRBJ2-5	TGTGCCAGCAGCTTAGGGGTTGGACAGGGGGCGATGGGGACCCAGTACTTC	CASSLGVGQGAMGTQYF
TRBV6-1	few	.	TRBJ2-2	TGTGCCAGTTCTACAGTCTTCGAGAACACCGGGGAGCTGTTTTTT	CASSTVFENTGELFF
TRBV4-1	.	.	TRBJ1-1	TGCGCCAGCGCCAAGGGGAGGGTTGGGCGGGAGAACACTGAAGCTTTCTTT	CASAKGRVGRENTEAFF
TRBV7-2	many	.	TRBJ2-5	TGTGCCAGCACCGTGGCCCAAGAGACCCAGTACTTC	CASTVAQETQYF
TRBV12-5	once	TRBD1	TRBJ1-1	TGTGCTAGTGGCCCGAGGGACAGGCCGAAAACGAACACTGAAGCTTTCTTT	CASGPRDRPKTNTEAFF
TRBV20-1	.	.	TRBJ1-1	TGCAGTGCCGAGGGGGGGCCTTCGAACACTGAAGCTTTCTTT	CSAEGGPSNTEAFF
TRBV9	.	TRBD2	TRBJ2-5	TGTGCCAGCAGCGTAACGGCCGGGGCGGGAGGGCCCGCTCGCTCCCAAGAGACCCAGTACTTC	CASSVTAGAGGPARSQETQYF
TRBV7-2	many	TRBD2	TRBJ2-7	TGTGCCAGCAGCCCGACTAGCGGTTACGAGCAGTACTTC	CASSPTSGYEQYF
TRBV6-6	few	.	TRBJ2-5	TGTGCCAGCACCATTTCAGGGCCCCAAGAGACCCAGTACTTC	CASTISGPQETQYF
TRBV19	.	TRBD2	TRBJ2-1	TGTGCCAGCCGGGGGGGCTTTAAAGAGCAGTTCTTC	CASRGGFKEQFF
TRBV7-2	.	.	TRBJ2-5	TGTGCCAGCAGCTTACTGGGGTCACGCCAAGAGACCCAGTACTTC	CASSLLGSRQETQYF
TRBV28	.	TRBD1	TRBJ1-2	TGTGCCAGCAGCCGACAGGGAAGCGGCTACACCTTC	CASSRQGSGYTF
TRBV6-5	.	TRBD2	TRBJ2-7	TGTGCCAGCAGTTACGGGGCGGGAGGTGACTACGAGCAGTACTTC	CASSYGAGGDYEQYF
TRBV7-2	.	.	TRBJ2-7	TGTGCCAGCAGCTCAGGCCCCAGGGACTACGAGCAGTACTTC	CASSSGPRDYEQYF
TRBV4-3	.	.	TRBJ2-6	TGCGCCAGCAGCCAAGAGGCAGGCCAATTGTTCTCTGGGGCCAACGTCCTGACTTTC	CASSQEAGQLFSGANVLTF
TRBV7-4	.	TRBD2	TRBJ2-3	TGTGCCAGCAGCATGGGACTAGCGGGAGTAGGAGATACGCAGTATTTT	CASSMGLAGVGDTQYF
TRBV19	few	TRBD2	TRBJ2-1	TGTGCCAGTATCCCTGGGGGGGGACTACTCCATGAGCAGTTCTTC	CASIPGGGLLHEQFF
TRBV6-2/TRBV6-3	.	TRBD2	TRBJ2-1	TGTGCCAGCAGTTACGGTTTAGCGGGAGGGAGTAGAAATGAGCAGTTCTTC	CASSYGLAGGSRNEQFF
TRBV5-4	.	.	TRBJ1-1	TGTGCCAGCAGCTTGGCCGGAGGGTATAGAGACACTGAAGCTTTCTTT	CASSLAGGYRDTEAFF
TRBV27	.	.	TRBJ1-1	TGTGCCAGCAGTTCGTGGACGGGGAACACTGAAGCTTTCTTT	CASSSWTGNTEAFF
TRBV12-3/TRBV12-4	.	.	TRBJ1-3	TGTGCCAGCACCAAAGATCTGGGAAACACCATATATTTT	CASTKDLGNTIYF
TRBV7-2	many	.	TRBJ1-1	TGTGCCAGCAGCTTAGGAGTCGGCACTGAAGCTTTCTTT	CASSLGVGTEAFF
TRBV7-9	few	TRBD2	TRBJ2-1	TGTGCCAGCAGCTCTAGGCCGGGACTAGCGGGAGGGCTGGGTAAGCAGTTCTTC	CASSSRPGLAGGLGKQFF
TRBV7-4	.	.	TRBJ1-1	TGTGCCAGCACCTCGGGGGATAACACTGAAGCTTTCTTT	CASTSGDNTEAFF
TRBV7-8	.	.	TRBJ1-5	TGTGCCAGCAGCTTAGAGTGGCGCAATCAGCCCCAGCATTTT	CASSLEWRNQPQHF
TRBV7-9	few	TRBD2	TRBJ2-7	TGTGCCAGCAGCTTTATTTCCCAGCGGGGACTCTACGAGCAGTACTTC	CASSFISQRGLYEQYF
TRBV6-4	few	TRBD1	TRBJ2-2	TGTGCCAGCAGGCGACAGGGGGCCCCGCGGCCCACCGGGGAGCTGTTTTTT	CASRRQGAPRPTGELFF
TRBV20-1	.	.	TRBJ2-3	TGCAGTGCTAGAGATCTGCAGGGGTTGGCAGATACGCAGTATTTT	CSARDLQGLADTQYF
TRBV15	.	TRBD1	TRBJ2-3	TGTGCCACCAGATCGACAGGGGGGCCAGATACGCAGTATTTT	CATRSTGGPDTQYF
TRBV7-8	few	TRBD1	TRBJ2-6	TGTGCCAGCAGCTATACCGGGACAGGGAGCTCTGGGGCCAACGTCCTGACTTTC	CASSYTGTGSSGANVLTF
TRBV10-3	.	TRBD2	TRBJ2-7	TGTGCCATCAGTGACGGAAGACTAGCGGGTCCTAGCTCCTACGAGCAGTACTTC	CAISDGRLAGPSSYEQYF
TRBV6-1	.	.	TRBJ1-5	TGTGCCAGCAGTAAAGACCCCAGCAATCAGCCCCAGCATTTT	CASSKDPSNQPQHF
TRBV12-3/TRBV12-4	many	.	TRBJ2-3	TGTGCCAGCAGTTTGGGATGGCGGACAGATACGCAGTATTTT	CASSLGWRTDTQYF
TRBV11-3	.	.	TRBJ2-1	TGTGCCAGCAGCTTAGGGGACTCATCCAGCTCCTACAATGAGCAGTTCTTC	CASSLGDSSSSYNEQFF
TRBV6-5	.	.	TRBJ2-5	TGTGCCAGCAGTTACACGGGACTCGCGCGGGAGACCCAGTACTTC	CASSYTGLARETQYF
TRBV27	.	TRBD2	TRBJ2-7	TGTGCCAGCCGCCGTGGACTAGCGGACTCCTACGAGCAGTACTTC	CASRRGLADSYEQYF
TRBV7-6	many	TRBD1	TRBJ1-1	TGTGCCAGCAGCCGACTTCCGGGACAGACCCGTTGGGGTGGCACTGAAGCTTTCTTT	CASSRLPGQTRWGGTEAFF
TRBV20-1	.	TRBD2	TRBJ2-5	TGCAGTGCTAGAGATCTCCGGATAGGGATCCAGCGGGGGGAGACCCAGTACTTC	CSARDLRIGIQRGETQYF
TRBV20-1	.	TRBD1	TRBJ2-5	TGCAGTGCTAGAGATGTTACGACAGGGGTTGGGGAGACCCAGTACTTC	CSARDVTTGVGETQYF
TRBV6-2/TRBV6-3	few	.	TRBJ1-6	TGTGCCAGCAGAAAGGGAAGTCTGGAGACTTCACCCCTCCACTTT	CASRKGSLETSPLHF
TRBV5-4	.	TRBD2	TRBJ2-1	TGTGCCAGCAGCTTGTTTTCGGGACTAGCAACCTACAATGAGCAGTTCTTC	CASSLFSGLATYNEQFF
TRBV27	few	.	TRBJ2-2	TGTGCCAGCAGTGCCCGGCCACAGGGGAACACCGGGGAGCTGTTTTTT	CASSARPQGNTGELFF
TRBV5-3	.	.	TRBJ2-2	TGTGCCAGAAGCTTGTTAACCGGGGAGCTGTTTTTT	CARSLLTGELFF
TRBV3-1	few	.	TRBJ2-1	TGTGCCAGCAGCCAAGACGGGACCGCCGTCAACAATGAGCAGTTCTTC	CASSQDGTAVNNEQFF
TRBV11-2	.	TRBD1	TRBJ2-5	TGTGCCAGCAGCTTACTGACAGGGGTTGAGACCCAGTACTTC	CASSLLTGVETQYF
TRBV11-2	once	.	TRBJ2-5	TGTGCCAGCACCCCCGACAGGGCGGGGGAGACCCAGTACTTC	CASTPDRAGETQYF
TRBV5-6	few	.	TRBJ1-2	TGTGCCAGCAGCTGGTCCGGCACCGGCTATGGCTACACCTTC	CASSWSGTGYGYTF
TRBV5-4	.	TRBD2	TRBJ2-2	TGTGCCAGCAGCCCCGGCGGGCAAGCGGGGCGAACCGGGGAGCTGTTTTTT	CASSPGGQAGRTGELFF
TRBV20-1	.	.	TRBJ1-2	TGCAGTGCTAGAGGGGAGAACTATGGCTACACCTTC	CSARGENYGYTF
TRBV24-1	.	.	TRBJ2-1	TGTGCCACCAGTGAAGGGACGTTCAATGAGCAGTTCTTC	CATSEGTFNEQFF
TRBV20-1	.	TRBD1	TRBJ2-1	TGCAGTGCTATAAAGACAGGGAGTGAGCAGTTCTTC	CSAIKTGSEQFF